One sample yielded the 21 T cell receptor beta chains listed below, sequenced in a study of blood T cell repertoires in COVID-19. Assay: immunoSEQ multiplex PCR; the TCRdb copy retains only in-frame clones and omits some. Here the sample spans about 250,000 clones, about nine tenths being singletons. The sequenced sample was PBMCs or T cells enriched from blood (not recorded which). These receptors came from a man in his forties or fifties who had recovered from COVID-19.

The V and J genes are TRBV10-3 and TRBJ1-3; no reliable D call. With 5 bases removed from V and 4 bases from J, the gap between germline ends came to 6 bases. The CDR3 is 12 residues long. The germline V gene encodes CDR1 ENHRY and CDR2 SYGVKD. As DNA, the CDR3 is TGTGCCATCAGTCGTGAGGGAAACACCATATATTTT. It is translated as CAISREGNTIYF.

The chain employs TRBV3-1 (or the pseudogene TRBV3-2) and TRBJ2-7; 10 bases are shared with TRBD1. Germline lookup yields CDR1 LGHDT and CDR2 YNNKEL (reference sequence). This CDR3 region has 16 residues. With V trimmed by 0 bases and J by 7 bases, 9 bases remained unmatched. CDR3 protein: CASSQEVWTGGSEQYF. The CDR3 DNA follows: TGTGCCAGCAGCCAAGAGGTGTGGACAGGGGGGTCGGAGCAGTACTTC.

This chain links TRBV7-3 with TRBJ2-1; the match to TRBD2 covers 8 bases. This CDR3 comprises 15 residues. Germline values: CDR1 SGHTA, CDR2 FQGTGA. J was trimmed by 7 bases and V by 2 bases; bases with no gene match: 7. The CDR3 nucleotides read TGTGCCAGCAGCTTAGGGGGACTAGACTTTAATGAGCAGTTCTTC. It specifies CASSLGGLDFNEQFF. Full variable domain (rest looked up from reference TRBV7-3 and TRBJ2-1): GAGVSQTPSNKVTEKGKYVELRCDPISGHTALYWYRQSLGQGPEFLIYFQGTGAADDSGLPNDRFFAVRPEGSVSTLKIQRTERGDSAVYLCASSLGGLDFNEQFFGPGTRLTVL.

The chain couples TRBV18 to TRBJ1-5; D is undetermined. CDR1 and CDR2 from the germline V gene are KGHSH and LQKENI. The CDR3 is 15 amino acids. Trimming cost V 2 bases and J 7 bases, with 15 bases left between them. CDR3 bases: TGTGCCAGCTCACCAAGCCCCACGAATATCCAGCCCCAGCATTTT. It specifies CASSPSPTNIQPQHF.

The rearrangement uses TRBV18 and TRBJ2-7, with TRBD2 matching 13 bases. CDR1 is KGHSH and CDR2 is LQKENI in the germline V gene. This CDR3 is 16 amino acids long. Trimming at V came to 3 bases and at J to 1 base, leaving 3 bases not matched to a gene. Written as DNA, the CDR3 is TGTGCCAGCTCACCCGGGACTAGCGGGACGTCCTACGAGCAGTACTTC. It yields the protein CASSPGTSGTSYEQYF.

J is TRBJ2-3 and V is TRBV7-2; 7 bases are shared with TRBD2. The ends lost 2 bases at V and 3 bases at J; junction bases unmatched: 8. The CDR3 contains 16 residues. Per the germline V gene, CDR1 is SGHTA and CDR2 is FQGNSA. The DNA for the CDR3 is TGTGCCAGCAGCTTACGCCGGGACTACCTGACAGATACGCAGTATTTT. Its translation: CASSLRRDYLTDTQYF.

This clone was counted a few times. The J gene is TRBJ1-2, the V gene TRBV12-3 or TRBV12-4, with TRBD1 matching 9 bases. The CDR3 loop spans 13 amino acids. V dropped 5 bases and J dropped 8; count of bases not matched to a gene: 6. The CDR3: CASSQQGASGYTF. As DNA, the CDR3 is TGTGCCAGCAGTCAACAGGGGGCATCCGGCTACACCTTC.

This chain connects TRBV11-2 to TRBJ2-2; 7 nucleotides match TRBD2. The germline V gene has CDR1 SGHAT and CDR2 FQNNGV. This CDR3 region has 15 residues. Trimming removed 2 bases from V and 3 bases from J; junction bases left unmatched: 3. The CDR3 loop reads CASSLRLADTGELFF. CDR3 DNA: TGTGCCAGCAGCTTAAGGCTAGCGGACACCGGGGAGCTGTTTTTT.

As concerns this clone: An end of the junction does not agree with germline; a read error may underlie this. The chain carries TRBV6-5 and TRBJ1-2; no firm D call. This CDR3 contains 11 residues. Germline V CDR1 and CDR2: MNHEY, SVGAGI. CDR3: CASSYYGGFNF. In nucleotides, the CDR3 is TGTGCCAGCAGTTACTACGGAGGTTTTAATTTC.

The chain employs TRBV6-6 and TRBJ2-5; 7 bases fit TRBD1. V dropped 7 bases and J dropped 5; count of bases not matched to a gene: 10. Germline V CDR1 and CDR2: MNHNY, SVGAGI (reference sequence). The CDR3 sequence is 14 residues long. The CDR3 loop reads CASTDRAFGETQYF. CDR3 nucleotide sequence: TGTGCCAGCACAGACAGGGCGTTCGGGGAGACCCAGTACTTC.

DNA of the CDR3: TGTGCCAGCAGTCCGAGGAACAGGGGGCGTAGCAATCAGCCCCAGCATTTT. The encoded protein is CASSPRNRGRSNQPQHF. V gene TRBV28 combines with J gene TRBJ1-5; 9 positions agree with TRBD1. V shed 5 bases, J shed 0 bases, and the junction held 8 bases outside the gene matches. Germline V gene lookup returns CDR1 MDHEN and CDR2 SYDVKM. This CDR3 has 17 residues.

The rearrangement uses TRBV18 and TRBJ2-5, with D uncertain. The CDR3 sequence is 14 residues long. The V gene lost 2 bases and the J gene lost 2 bases, with 9 bases spanning the gap. Germline V lookup: CDR1 KGHSH, CDR2 LQKENI. CDR3: CASSPITAQETQYF. Here the CDR3 DNA reads TGTGCCAGCTCACCAATTACAGCACAAGAGACCCAGTACTTC.

The V gene is TRBV15, the J gene TRBJ1-5; 9 bases fit TRBD1. The germline gives CDR1 LNHNV, CDR2 YYDKDF (reference sequence). V shed 1 base, J shed 1 base, and the junction held 8 bases outside the gene matches. The CDR3 length is 18 residues. The CDR3: CATSRVQGAGWSNQPQHF. In DNA form, the CDR3 reads TGTGCCACCAGCAGAGTACAGGGGGCAGGGTGGAGCAATCAGCCCCAGCATTTT.

In this sample, this clone turned up a few times. The chain uses TRBV3-1 (or the pseudogene TRBV3-2) and TRBJ2-7; 7 bases match TRBD2. CDR1 LGHDT and CDR2 YNNKEL come from the germline V gene (reference sequence). V lost 4 bases, J lost 0 bases, and 12 bases stayed unmatched. The CDR3 consists of 17 residues. The CDR3 loop is CASSPREEGGYSYEQYF. In DNA form, the CDR3 reads TGTGCCAGCAGCCCCCGCGAAGAGGGAGGGTACTCCTACGAGCAGTACTTC.

This clone has a handful of counts. V gene TRBV3-1 (or the pseudogene TRBV3-2) combines with J gene TRBJ1-1; a weak D match, TRBD1 (5 bases). Germline V gene data show CDR1 as LGHDT and CDR2 as YNNKEL (reference sequence). Trimming pared 4 bases from V and 5 bases from J, leaving 11 bases between. The CDR3 is 13 amino acids. CDR3 in amino acids: CASSPGTWTEAFF. The CDR3, as DNA: TGTGCCAGCAGCCCAGGGACTTGGACTGAAGCTTTCTTT.

DNA for the CDR3: TGTGCCACCAGCAGGTTTACTAGTATGGGCGAAGAGACCCAGTACTTC. Amino acid sequence: CATSRFTSMGEETQYF. V is TRBV15 and J is TRBJ2-5, with D perhaps matching TRBD2 (5 bases). Germline-derived CDR1 and CDR2 are LNHNV and YYDKDF (reference sequence). V was pared by 3 bases and J by 3 bases, with 17 bases between. The CDR3 contains 16 residues.

V and J are TRBV10-2 and TRBJ2-4; D remains ambiguous. V gave up 2 bases and J gave up 0 bases, with 8 bases separating them. This CDR3 has 15 amino acids. Looked up from germline, CDR1 is WSHSY and CDR2 is SAAADI. CDR3 DNA: TGCGCCAGCAGTGAGCGAACAGTAGCCAAAAACATTCAGTACTTC. Amino acid sequence: CASSERTVAKNIQYF.

V and J are TRBV11-3 and TRBJ2-2; possible D gene TRBD2, 5 bases. The length of the CDR3 is 14 residues. V dropped 5 bases and J dropped 4 bases, with 11 bases sitting between them. Per germline, CDR1 SGHNT and CDR2 YENEEA. The CDR3 bases are TGTGCCAGCAGCCACCGGGGAGCCACCGGGGAGCTGTTTTTT. It translates to CASSHRGATGELFF.

To note about this clone: This sample also contains other DNA sequences that code for the same CDR3. The genes are TRBV9 and TRBJ1-5; 9 bases line up with TRBD1. This CDR3 is built from 14 residues. Per germline, CDR1 SGDLS and CDR2 YYNGEE. J gave up 4 bases and V 3 bases, and 2 bases lay outside the gene matches. CDR3 region: CASSATGGNQPQHF. The CDR3 coding sequence is TGTGCCAGCAGCGCGACAGGGGGGAATCAGCCCCAGCATTTT.

The chain has TRBV5-1 and TRBJ2-7, with 11 nucleotides matching TRBD2. This CDR3 has 16 residues. Trimming removed 4 bases from V and 2 bases from J; junction bases left unmatched: 8. Germline-derived CDR1 and CDR2 are SGHRS and YFSETQ. As DNA, the CDR3 is TGCGCCAGCAGCCGTGATAGCGGGAGGGGGGCCTACGAGCAGTACTTC. It translates to CASSRDSGRGAYEQYF.

This clone came up once. V and J are TRBV30 and TRBJ1-1; 9 nucleotides align to TRBD1. Germline assignment: CDR1 GTSNPN and CDR2 SVGIG (reference sequence). With 4 bases clipped from V and 6 bases from J, the junction kept 9 bases outside the gene matches. The CDR3 contains 14 residues. The CDR3 region has the DNA TGTGCCTGGACCCGACAGGGGGGTGGACCTGAAGCTTTCTTT. Protein: CAWTRQGGGPEAFF.